These T cell receptor beta chains were read from a single sample in a study of shared clonotypes between healthy human individuals. Assay used: immunoSEQ multiplex PCR; TCRdb lists only in-frame clones, some missing. The data show approximately 2.4 million clones, with 90% to 97% seen just once and roughly 0.13% held by the top ten. The sample consisted of naive CD4+ T cells sorted from blood. The receptors here all came from a man aged 18 to 29 in good health. Both conserved end residues are part of each CDR3. A D gene is named only where the DNA matches it firmly. Clone size, where shown, is once, few, many, or a class for clones that have expanded.

V,D,size,J,DNA,CDR3
TRBV11-2,TRBD2,NA,TRBJ2-3,TGTGCCAGCAGCTTAAGGCTCAGCGGGGGTACCACAGATACGCAGTATTTT,CASSLRLSGGTTDTQYF
TRBV7-8,NA,NA,TRBJ2-7,TGTGCCAGCAGCACCCCTCGACAGGTTGACGAGCAGTACTTC,CASSTPRQVDEQYF
TRBV25-1,TRBD2,NA,TRBJ2-1,TGTGCCAGCAGTGAAGTTGGTCTAGCGGGAGTCAATGAGCAGTTCTTC,CASSEVGLAGVNEQFF
TRBV7-2,TRBD1,NA,TRBJ1-5,TGTGCCAGCAGCAAGGGGGCAGTTTTAGATCAGCCCCAGCATTTT,CASSKGAVLDQPQHF
TRBV10-2,NA,NA,TRBJ2-5,TGCGCCAGCAGTGTTAAGGAGACCCAGTACTTC,CASSVKETQYF
TRBV6-1,TRBD1,NA,TRBJ2-1,TGTGCCAGCAGTGAAAAGGACAGGACTTCATACAATGAGCAGTTCTTC,CASSEKDRTSYNEQFF
TRBV6-6,NA,NA,TRBJ2-7,TGTGCCAGCAGATCCGGACAAGTAGCCCGGGTTGGGCAGTACTTC,CASRSGQVARVGQYF
TRBV27,NA,NA,TRBJ2-5,TGTGCCAGCAGTCCGCAGCGAACCCAAGAGACCCAGTACTTC,CASSPQRTQETQYF
TRBV11-2,NA,once,TRBJ2-7,TGTGCCAGCAGCTTCGGGTTCCTAGGCTACGAGCAGTACTTC,CASSFGFLGYEQYF
TRBV6-5,TRBD1,NA,TRBJ1-2,TGTGCCAGCAGTGACAGGGGAACGGACTATGGCTACACCTTC,CASSDRGTDYGYTF
TRBV6-7,NA,NA,TRBJ1-3,TGTGCCAGCAGTCCCACTTCGGGCAGGGAGTTCTCTGGAAACACCATATATTTT,CASSPTSGREFSGNTIYF
TRBV25-1,NA,NA,TRBJ1-6,TGTGCCAGCAGTGGGAGTGGTACCGCCTATAATTCACCCCTCCACTTT,CASSGSGTAYNSPLHF
TRBV5-6,NA,once,TRBJ1-2,TGTGCCAGCAGCCGAAACGGCTATGGCTACACCTTC,CASSRNGYGYTF
TRBV6-1,NA,NA,TRBJ1-1,TGTGCCAGCAGTGAGGGGCAGGGGAGAATTTGGGGCACTGAAGCTTTCTTT,CASSEGQGRIWGTEAFF
TRBV10-3,NA,NA,TRBJ2-1,TGTGCCATCACCGGACAGAGTTACAATGAGCAGTTCTTC,CAITGQSYNEQFF
TRBV7-9,NA,NA,TRBJ2-7,TGTGCCAGCAGCTTATTACGGAGCTCCTACGAGCAGTACTTC,CASSLLRSSYEQYF
TRBV6-6,NA,NA,TRBJ2-7,TGTGCCAGCGAGAGGATTTCGGCGAATCGGTACGAGCAGTACTTC,CASERISANRYEQYF
TRBV28,NA,NA,TRBJ2-7,TGTGCCAGCAGCGAAAAATCCATTCTCAGGGCTTACGAGCAGTACTTC,CASSEKSILRAYEQYF
TRBV7-2,TRBD2,NA,TRBJ2-5,TGTGCCAGCAGCCGACAACTAGCGGGAGGGCAAGAGACCCAGTACTTC,CASSRQLAGGQETQYF
TRBV6-1,TRBD1,NA,TRBJ2-7,TGTGCCAGCAGGACGGGACAGGACTACGAGCAGTACTTC,CASRTGQDYEQYF
TRBV11-2,NA,NA,TRBJ2-6,TGTGCCAGCAGCTCCTGGGGGGCCCCAGGGGCCAACGTCCTGACTTTC,CASSSWGAPGANVLTF
TRBV5-1,TRBD1,NA,TRBJ1-1,TGCGCCAGCAGCTTGGACAGGGGCACTGAAGCTTTCTTT,CASSLDRGTEAFF
TRBV27,NA,NA,TRBJ2-5,TGTGCCAGCAGTTCAGAAGCTAGACCAGAGACCCAGTACTTC,CASSSEARPETQYF
TRBV10-1,NA,NA,TRBJ2-3,TGCGCCAGCAGTGAGTCCGCCGTGAGCACAGATACGCAGTATTTT,CASSESAVSTDTQYF
TRBV27,TRBD1,once,TRBJ2-7,TGTGCCAGCAGTGCGCCAGGACAGGGTTTCTACGAGCAGTACTTC,CASSAPGQGFYEQYF
TRBV7-2,TRBD2,NA,TRBJ2-7,TGTGCCAGCAGCTTAGCGGGACTAGCGGATTACGAGCAGTACTTC,CASSLAGLADYEQYF
TRBV21-1,NA,NA,TRBJ1-5,TGTGCCAGCAGCAGAATCACAACAGGGTTCCAGCCCCAGCATTTT,CASSRITTGFQPQHF
TRBV19,TRBD1,NA,TRBJ1-4,TGTGCCAGTAGTGCGCAGACAGGGGGACATGAAAAACTGTTTTTT,CASSAQTGGHEKLFF
TRBV7-2,TRBD2,NA,TRBJ2-5,TGTGCCAGCAGCCCTACCGGGACTAGCCGCCGAAACTACCAAGAGACCCAGTACTTC,CASSPTGTSRRNYQETQYF
TRBV6-1,NA,NA,TRBJ2-7,TGTGCCAGCAGGGCTAGCGTCTCCTACGAGCAGTACTTC,CASRASVSYEQYF
TRBV5-1,TRBD2,NA,TRBJ2-2,TGCGCCAGCAGTCGACTAGCGAGACGAAGCGGGGAGCTGTTTTTT,CASSRLARRSGELFF
TRBV6-5,TRBD1,NA,TRBJ1-6,TGTGCCAGCAGTTACAGGGACAGGGCTTCACCCCTCCACTTT,CASSYRDRASPLHF
TRBV5-8,NA,NA,TRBJ1-5,TGTGCCAGCAGCTCCCTGACAGTCGTAAATCAGCCCCAGCATTTT,CASSSLTVVNQPQHF
TRBV28,NA,NA,TRBJ1-3,TGTGCCAGCAGGGCTCAGTCCCCCGGGGTCTCTGGAAACACCATATATTTT,CASRAQSPGVSGNTIYF
TRBV28,NA,NA,TRBJ2-7,TGTGCCAGCAGTGTCTCCACAGATCCCTACGAGCAGTACTTC,CASSVSTDPYEQYF
TRBV6-1,NA,NA,TRBJ2-1,TGTGCCAGCAGCTATAGCGGTGAGCAGTTCTTC,CASSYSGEQFF
TRBV10-3,TRBD2,NA,TRBJ2-3,TGTGCCATCAGGGGGAGAAATAGCGGGATATTAGATACGCAGTATTTT,CAIRGRNSGILDTQYF
TRBV4-1,NA,NA,TRBJ2-7,TGCGCCAGCAGCCAAGATAAGGTTGGGGGGCCCTACGAGCAGTACTTC,CASSQDKVGGPYEQYF
TRBV2,NA,NA,TRBJ1-1,TGTGCCAGCAGTGTGGACGGAAACACTGAAGCTTTCTTT,CASSVDGNTEAFF
TRBV11-2,TRBD2,NA,TRBJ2-3,TGTGCCACGGCTAGCGGGAGGGCCGTAGATACGCAGTATTTT,CATASGRAVDTQYF